Detailed here is one T cell receptor beta chain. Produced via immunoSEQ multiplex PCR; TCRdb's table is partial and in-frame only. Of fewer than 45,000 clones listed, 70% to 80% are singletons. The record originates from a study of STAT5B mutations in CD4+ large granular lymphocyte leukemia. The sequence came from a human donor in good health. The sample consisted of CD4+ T cells from blood buffy coats.

CDR3 DNA sequence: TGTGCCAGTAAATCCCCCAAAGAGCAGTTCTTC. It yields the protein CASKSPKEQFF. This sequence joins TRBV19 and TRBJ2-1; D gene ambiguous. This CDR3 spans 11 amino acids. Germline CDR1 and CDR2: LNHDA and SQIVND (reference sequence). The V end was cut by 7 bases, the J end by 10 bases, with 11 bases between.